This section outlines one T cell receptor beta chain sequence together with its context. Its antigen is undetermined. The CDR3 is 16 residues long. Germline CDR1 is MNHNY and CDR2 is SVGAGI (reference sequence). The V end lost 2 bases, the J end lost 10 bases, and 18 bases lay between the germline ends. TCRdb re-called the reads through MiXCR, storing one row per CDR3 protein. The sample records around 43,000 distinct CDR3 sequences, 20% being singletons. The data stem from a study of T cell repertoires in cytomegalovirus infection. Study overall: Both a matching HLA type and CMV infection were indicated by public TCR beta signatures.

Regarding the study as a whole: Public TCR beta family frequency separated CMV-and-HLA carriers, including in an independent cohort. Ex vivo responses were dominated by HLA-C-restricted CMV-specific TCR beta clonotypes.

This clonotype was sampled from a human donor in good health (CMV status not recorded). Some clones in this sample may be carry-over from other donors' samples. The sequencing input was PBMCs, sequenced either directly or after in vitro stimulation (not recorded which). The chain carries TRBV6-6 and TRBJ1-6; D perhaps matches TRBD1 (6 bases). The CDR3 DNA follows: TGTGCCAGCAGTTACCCCCACCGGGGACATGAGTCACCCCTCCACTTT. This sequence encodes CASSYPHRGHESPLHF.